This note documents a single T cell receptor (beta chain) sequence. In this sample, this clonotype turned up a few times. Its antigen remains unidentified. No qualities accompany the bases; no much larger clone lies one base away. Reading from cysteine to phenylalanine, the CDR3 counts 16 amino acids. Only the CDR3 region is kept as DNA, spanning 48 bases read in frame from base 1. Reading the germline V gene gives CDR1 SGHDT and CDR2 YYEEEE. V is clipped by 0 bases and J by 0 bases, and the sequence between their germline boundaries is 9 bases long. The sequencer listed for this sample is Illumina NovaSeq 6000. TCR cDNA was synthesized by 5'RACE template switching, which introduced a universal primer site and unique molecular identifiers. Priming of cDNA synthesis was performed from both the TCR alpha and TCR beta constant segments. Two PCR steps were used to amplify libraries, with sample barcodes and sequencing adapters being added in the second step. Libraries were sequenced on Illumina HiSeq 2500 (2x100 bp) or NovaSeq (2x150 bp). Turning to the authors' computational methods: MIGEC handled demultiplexing of reads and collapsing into UMI consensus sequences, while MiXCR performed V(D)J alignment. Using edgeR on replicate PBMC samples, clonotypes were called vaccine-responding if FDR was below 0.01 and the log2 fold change was above 5 up to day 15. Each bulk clonotype was labeled CD4 or CD8 based on which sequenced repertoire, CD4 or CD8, contained the clonotype at higher abundance. TCRdb cleaned the public reads at Q25 with fastp, built clones with MiXCR and kept in-frame beta chains. Each entry is one CDR3 protein sequence, shown with its most common DNA and genes. The V and J calls shown here were made by TCRdb, not taken from the authors' results. This sample is represented by more than 300,000 distinct CDR3 sequences; 3.5% to 5% of them were singletons. Just under 20% of the sample is held by the ten biggest clonotypes.

This sample is drawn from a study of T cells after yellow fever vaccination (dated 2019 in TCRdb). About the investigation overall: Libraries from fractions with low cell numbers were prepared with the SMART-Seq v4 Ultra Low Input RNA kit. Blood was collected at multiple timepoints before and after primary and secondary immunization, and bulk PBMC replicates and cell subsets were isolated. Bulk TCR alpha and beta repertoires were sequenced longitudinally to track T-cell clones before and after primary and booster YFV17D yellow fever vaccination. The cohort comprised two healthy male donors, one aged 18 to 30 and one aged 30 to 39 years.

Broad study findings and their caveats: After the booster, most clones that had expanded after primary vaccination were detected again (approximately 96% of CD4 and roughly 86% of CD8), suggesting broad maintenance of memory. FACS-sorted repertoires could contain abundant contaminating clonotypes from the bulk population, so computational filtering was required. A small share of clonotypes occurred in both CD4 and CD8 compartments, likely arising from convergent recombination. Only a couple of donors were included in the study, so the extent to which the findings can be generalized is limited. The secondary T-cell response was found to be weaker but faster than the primary response, with a peak reached on day 5 rather than on day 15.

Reading the label with the study, this specimen's treatment or condition is: live attenuated yellow fever vaccine strain. At each blood-draw timepoint, two biological replicates of bulk PBMCs were obtained. PBMCs were isolated from peripheral blood using a standard Ficoll-Paque protocol. TriZol was used to extract RNA from bulk PBMCs, CD4 and CD8 fractions, and dextramer-positive and dextramer-negative fractions. The sample here was PBMCs, taken 15 days after the yellow fever booster vaccination. The sequence joins TRBV5-6 to TRBJ2-2; the D gene remains uncertain. This TCR came from a man in his late teens or twenties who received the YFV17D yellow fever vaccine. The CDR3 protein is CASSLEAFANTGELFF. In nucleotides, the sequence is TGTGCCAGCAGCTTGGAGGCGTTCGCGAACACCGGGGAGCTGTTTTTT.